Listed here is a single TCR beta chain. These data belong to a study of blood T cell repertoires in COVID-19. Study-wide background: Sites across the United States, Italy and Spain contributed samples from acute and convalescent COVID-19.

This CDR3 has 18 residues. The trim removed 3 bases at V and 3 bases at J, leaving 17 bases unmatched. Germline assignment: CDR1 DFQATT and CDR2 SNEGSKA (reference sequence). Repertoires were generated with immunoSEQ multiplex PCR, while TCRdb's copy carries only in-frame clones and drops some. The sample has about 300,000 clones, about 88% seen once. The clonotype was recovered from a man in his sixties or seventies with acute or convalescent COVID-19. The material sequenced was peripheral blood. The chain employs TRBV20-1 and TRBJ2-1; 7 bases agree with TRBD2. The CDR3 reads CSASAVQRDRPNYNEQFF. The CDR3 DNA reads as TGCAGTGCTAGTGCGGTACAGCGGGATCGGCCAAACTACAATGAGCAGTTCTTC.